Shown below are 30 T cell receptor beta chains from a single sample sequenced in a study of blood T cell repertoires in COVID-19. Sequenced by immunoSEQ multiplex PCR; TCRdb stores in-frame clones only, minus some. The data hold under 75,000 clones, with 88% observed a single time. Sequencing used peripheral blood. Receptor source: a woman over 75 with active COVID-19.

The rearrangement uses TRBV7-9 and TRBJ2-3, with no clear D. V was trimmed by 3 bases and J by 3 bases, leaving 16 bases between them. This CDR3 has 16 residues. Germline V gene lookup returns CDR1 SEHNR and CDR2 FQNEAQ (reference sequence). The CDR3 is CASSLSPGRGTDTQYF. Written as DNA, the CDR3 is TGTGCCAGCAGCTTGTCCCCCGGCAGAGGAACAGATACGCAGTATTTT.

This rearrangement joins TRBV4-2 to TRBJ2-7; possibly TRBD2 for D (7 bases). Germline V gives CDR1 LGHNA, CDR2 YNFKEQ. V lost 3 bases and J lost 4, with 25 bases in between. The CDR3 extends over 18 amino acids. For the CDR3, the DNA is TGTGCCAGCAGCCACAGGGGAGCCGAGCGGGGAAGCTTTTACGAGCAGTACTTC. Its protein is CASSHRGAERGSFYEQYF.

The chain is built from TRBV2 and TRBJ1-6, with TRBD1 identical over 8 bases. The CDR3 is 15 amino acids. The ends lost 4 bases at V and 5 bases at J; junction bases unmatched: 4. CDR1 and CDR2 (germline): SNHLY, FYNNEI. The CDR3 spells CASSVDRVDNSPLHF. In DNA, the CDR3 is TGTGCCAGCAGTGTGGACAGGGTCGATAATTCACCCCTCCACTTT.

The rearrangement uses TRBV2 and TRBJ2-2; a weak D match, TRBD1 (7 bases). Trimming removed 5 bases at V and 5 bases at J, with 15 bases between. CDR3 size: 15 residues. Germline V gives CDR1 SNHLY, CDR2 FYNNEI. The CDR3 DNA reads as TGTGCCAGCAGTTCTACAGGGGCGGGGACCGGGGAGCTGTTTTTT. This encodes CASSSTGAGTGELFF.

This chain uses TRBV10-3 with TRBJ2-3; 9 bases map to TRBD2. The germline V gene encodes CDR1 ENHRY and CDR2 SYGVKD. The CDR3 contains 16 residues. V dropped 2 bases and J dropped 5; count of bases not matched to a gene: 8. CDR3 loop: CAISEARGGGRDTQYF. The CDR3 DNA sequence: TGTGCCATCAGTGAGGCCCGCGGGGGGGGTCGAGATACGCAGTATTTT.

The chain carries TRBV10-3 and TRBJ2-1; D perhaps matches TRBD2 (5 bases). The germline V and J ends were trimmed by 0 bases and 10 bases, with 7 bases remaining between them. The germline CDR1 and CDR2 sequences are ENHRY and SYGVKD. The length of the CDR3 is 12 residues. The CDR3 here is CAISESIAEQFF. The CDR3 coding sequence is TGTGCCATCAGTGAGTCAATAGCGGAGCAGTTCTTC.

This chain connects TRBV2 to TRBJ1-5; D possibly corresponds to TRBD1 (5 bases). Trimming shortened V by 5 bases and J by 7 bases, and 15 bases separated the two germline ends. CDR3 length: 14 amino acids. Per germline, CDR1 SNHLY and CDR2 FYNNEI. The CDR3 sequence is CASSPQGRGQPQHF. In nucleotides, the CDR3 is TGTGCCAGCAGTCCTCAGGGTCGGGGGCAGCCCCAGCATTTT.

CDR3 coding DNA: TGCGCCAGCGGAAGCGGGATCTCCTACAATGAGCAGTTCTTC. Amino acids: CASGSGISYNEQFF. The genes are TRBV5-1 and TRBJ2-1; 7 bases agree with TRBD2. Germline V CDR1 and CDR2: SGHRS, YFSETQ. The V and J ends lost 7 bases and 0 bases, in that order; junction bases with no gene match: 4. The CDR3 is made up of 14 amino acids.

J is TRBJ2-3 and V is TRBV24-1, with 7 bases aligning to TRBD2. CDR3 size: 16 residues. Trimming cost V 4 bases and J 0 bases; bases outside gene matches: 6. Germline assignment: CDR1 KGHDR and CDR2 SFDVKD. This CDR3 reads CATSDIAGSSTDTQYF. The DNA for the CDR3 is TGTGCCACCAGTGACATAGCGGGTTCTAGCACAGATACGCAGTATTTT.

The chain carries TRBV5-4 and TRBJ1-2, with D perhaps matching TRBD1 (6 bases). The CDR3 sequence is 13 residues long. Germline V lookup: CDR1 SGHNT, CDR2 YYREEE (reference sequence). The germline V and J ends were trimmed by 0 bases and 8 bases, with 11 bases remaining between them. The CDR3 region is CASSLDRAFGYTF. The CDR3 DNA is TGTGCCAGCAGCTTGGACAGGGCGTTCGGCTACACCTTC.

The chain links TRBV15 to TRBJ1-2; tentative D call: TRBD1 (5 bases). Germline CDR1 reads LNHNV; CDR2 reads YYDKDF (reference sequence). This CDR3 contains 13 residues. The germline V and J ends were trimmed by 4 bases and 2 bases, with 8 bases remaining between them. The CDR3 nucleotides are TGTGCCACCAGCACGGACATAAACTATGGCTACACCTTC. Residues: CATSTDINYGYTF.

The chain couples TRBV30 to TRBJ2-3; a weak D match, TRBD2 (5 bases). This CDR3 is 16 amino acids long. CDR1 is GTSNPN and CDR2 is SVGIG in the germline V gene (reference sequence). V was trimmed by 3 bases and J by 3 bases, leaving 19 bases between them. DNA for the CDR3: TGTGCCTGGAGCCGATCCGCCAGGACTCCAACAGATACGCAGTATTTT. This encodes CAWSRSARTPTDTQYF.

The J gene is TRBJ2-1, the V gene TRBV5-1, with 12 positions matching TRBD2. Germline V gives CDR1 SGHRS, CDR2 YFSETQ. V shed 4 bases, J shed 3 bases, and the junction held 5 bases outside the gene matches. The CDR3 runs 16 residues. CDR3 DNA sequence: TGCGCCAGCAGCAGCTCGACTAGCGGGGGCTACAATGAGCAGTTCTTC. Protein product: CASSSSTSGGYNEQFF.

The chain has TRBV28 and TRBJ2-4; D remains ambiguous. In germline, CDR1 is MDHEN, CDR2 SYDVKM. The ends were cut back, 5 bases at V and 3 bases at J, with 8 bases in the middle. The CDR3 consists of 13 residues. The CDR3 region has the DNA TGTGCCAGCAGTGATTTCGGCAAAAACATTCAGTACTTC. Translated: CASSDFGKNIQYF. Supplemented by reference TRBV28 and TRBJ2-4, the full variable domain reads DVKVTQSSRYLVKRTGEKVFLECVQDMDHENMFWYRQDPGLGLRLIYFSYDVKMKEKGDIPEGYSVSREKKERFSLILESASTNQTSMYLCASSDFGKNIQYFGAGTRLSVL.

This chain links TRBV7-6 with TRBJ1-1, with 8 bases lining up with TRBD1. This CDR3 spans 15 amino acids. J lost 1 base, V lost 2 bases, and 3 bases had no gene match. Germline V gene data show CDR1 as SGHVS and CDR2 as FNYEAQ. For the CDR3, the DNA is TGTGCCAGCAGCTTACAGGGGGCAACGAACACTGAAGCTTTCTTT. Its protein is CASSLQGATNTEAFF. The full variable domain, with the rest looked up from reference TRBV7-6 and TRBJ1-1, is GAGVSQSPRYKVTKRGQDVALRCDPISGHVSLYWYRQALGQGPEFLTYFNYEAQQDKSGLPNDRFSAERPEGSISTLTIQRTEQRDSAMYRCASSLQGATNTEAFFGQGTRLTVV.

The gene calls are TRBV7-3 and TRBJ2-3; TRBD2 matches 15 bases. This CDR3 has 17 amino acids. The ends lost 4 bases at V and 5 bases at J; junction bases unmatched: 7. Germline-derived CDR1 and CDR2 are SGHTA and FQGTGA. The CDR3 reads CASSWGLAGGYVDTQYF. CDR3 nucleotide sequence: TGTGCCAGCAGCTGGGGACTAGCGGGGGGCTATGTAGATACGCAGTATTTT.

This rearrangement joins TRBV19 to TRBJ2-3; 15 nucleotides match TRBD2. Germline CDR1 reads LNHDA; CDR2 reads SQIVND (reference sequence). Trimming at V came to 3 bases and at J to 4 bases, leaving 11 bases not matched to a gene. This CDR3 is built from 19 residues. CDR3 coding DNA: TGTGCCAGTAGTATTTCGGCGGGACTAGCGGGGGGACCTCCAGATACGCAGTATTTT. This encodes CASSISAGLAGGPPDTQYF.

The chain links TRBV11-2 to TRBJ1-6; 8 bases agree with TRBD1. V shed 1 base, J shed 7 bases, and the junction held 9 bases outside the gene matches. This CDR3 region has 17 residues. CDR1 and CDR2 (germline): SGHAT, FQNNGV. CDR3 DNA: TGTGCCAGCAGCTTAGTACCCCGGACAGGGAGAAATTCACCCCTCCACTTT. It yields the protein CASSLVPRTGRNSPLHF. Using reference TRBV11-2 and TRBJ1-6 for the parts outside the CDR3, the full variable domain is EAGVAQSPRYKIIEKRQSVAFWCNPISGHATLYWYQQILGQGPKLLIQFQNNGVVDDSQLPKDRFSAERLKGVDSTLKIQPAKLEDSAVYLCASSLVPRTGRNSPLHFGNGTRLTVT.

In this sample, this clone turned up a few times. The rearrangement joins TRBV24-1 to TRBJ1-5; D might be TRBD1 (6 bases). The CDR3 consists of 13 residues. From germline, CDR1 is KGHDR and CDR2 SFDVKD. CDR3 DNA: TGTGCAACTCAACAGGGATTCAATCAGCCCCAGCATTTT. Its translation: CATQQGFNQPQHF.

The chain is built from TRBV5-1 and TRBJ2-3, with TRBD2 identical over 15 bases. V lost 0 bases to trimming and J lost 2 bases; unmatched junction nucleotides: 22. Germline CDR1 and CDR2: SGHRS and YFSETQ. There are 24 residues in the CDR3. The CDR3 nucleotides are TGCGCCAGCAGCTTGGAGGCCGACAATATACCGGGACTAGCGGGGGGCCCCTACACAGATACGCAGTATTTT. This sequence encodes CASSLEADNIPGLAGGPYTDTQYF.

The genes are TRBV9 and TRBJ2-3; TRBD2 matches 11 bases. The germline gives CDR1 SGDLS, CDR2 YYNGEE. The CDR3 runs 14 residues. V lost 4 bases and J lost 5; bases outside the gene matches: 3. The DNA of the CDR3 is TGTGCCAGCAGCTCTAGCGGGGGGCGAGATACGCAGTATTTT. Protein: CASSSSGGRDTQYF.

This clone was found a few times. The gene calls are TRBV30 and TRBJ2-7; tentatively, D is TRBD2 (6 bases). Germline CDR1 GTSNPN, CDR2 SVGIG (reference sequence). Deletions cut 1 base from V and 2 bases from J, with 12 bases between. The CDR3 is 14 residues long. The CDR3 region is CAWSGGAGTYEQYF. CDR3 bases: TGTGCCTGGAGTGGTGGGGCGGGGACCTACGAGCAGTACTTC.

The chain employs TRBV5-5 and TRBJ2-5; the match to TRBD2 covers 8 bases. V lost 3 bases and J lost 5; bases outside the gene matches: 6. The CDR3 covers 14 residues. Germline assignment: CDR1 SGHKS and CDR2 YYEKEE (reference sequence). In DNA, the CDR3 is TGTGCCAGCAGCTCGATAGCGGGGAGGGAGACCCAGTACTTC. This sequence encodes CASSSIAGRETQYF.

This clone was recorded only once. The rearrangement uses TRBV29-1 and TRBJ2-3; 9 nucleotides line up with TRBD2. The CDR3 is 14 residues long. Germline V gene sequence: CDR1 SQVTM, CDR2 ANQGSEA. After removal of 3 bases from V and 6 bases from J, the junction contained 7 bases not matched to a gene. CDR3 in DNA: TGCAGCGTTGATGGGCGGGGGGGCCAGGATACGCAGTATTTT. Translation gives CSVDGRGGQDTQYF.

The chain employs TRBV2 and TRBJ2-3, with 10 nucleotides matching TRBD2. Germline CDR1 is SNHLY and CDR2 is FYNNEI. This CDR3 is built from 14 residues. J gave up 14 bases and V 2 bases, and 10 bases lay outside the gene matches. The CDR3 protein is CASSEMIAGGNGYF. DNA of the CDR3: TGTGCCAGCAGTGAAATGATAGCGGGGGGCAATGGGTATTTT.

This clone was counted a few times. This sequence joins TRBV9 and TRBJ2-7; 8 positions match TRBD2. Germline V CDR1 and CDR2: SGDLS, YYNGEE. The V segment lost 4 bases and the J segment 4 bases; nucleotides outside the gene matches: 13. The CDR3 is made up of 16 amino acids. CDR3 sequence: CASSPGGRGATYEQYF. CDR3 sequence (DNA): TGTGCCAGCAGCCCTGGCGGGCGGGGGGCAACATACGAGCAGTACTTC.

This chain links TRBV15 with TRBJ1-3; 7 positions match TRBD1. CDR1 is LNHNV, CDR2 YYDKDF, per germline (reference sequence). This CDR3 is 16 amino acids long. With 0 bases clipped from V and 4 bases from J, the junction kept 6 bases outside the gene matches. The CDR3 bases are TGTGCCACCAGCAGAGATTTACAGGGGAGCGGAAACACCATATATTTT. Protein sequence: CATSRDLQGSGNTIYF.

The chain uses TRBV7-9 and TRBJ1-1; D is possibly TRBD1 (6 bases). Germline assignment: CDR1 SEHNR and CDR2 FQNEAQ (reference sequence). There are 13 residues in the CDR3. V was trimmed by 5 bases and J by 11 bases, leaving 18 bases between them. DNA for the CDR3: TGTGCCAGCAGCCCCCAGGCGGGGGCGAGGGCTTTCTTT. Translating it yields CASSPQAGARAFF.

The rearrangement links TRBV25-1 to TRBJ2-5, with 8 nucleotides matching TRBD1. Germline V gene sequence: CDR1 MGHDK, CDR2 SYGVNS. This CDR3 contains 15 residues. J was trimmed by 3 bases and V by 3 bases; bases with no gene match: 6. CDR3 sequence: CASSDPGGSKETQYF. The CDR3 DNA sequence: TGTGCCAGCAGTGACCCAGGGGGCTCGAAAGAGACCCAGTACTTC. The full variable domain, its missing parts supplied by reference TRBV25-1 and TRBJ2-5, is EADIYQTPRYLVIGTGKKITLECSQTMGHDKMYWYQQDPGMELHLIHYSYGVNSTEKGDLSSESTVSRIRTEHFPLTLESARPSHTSQYLCASSDPGGSKETQYFGPGTRLLVL.

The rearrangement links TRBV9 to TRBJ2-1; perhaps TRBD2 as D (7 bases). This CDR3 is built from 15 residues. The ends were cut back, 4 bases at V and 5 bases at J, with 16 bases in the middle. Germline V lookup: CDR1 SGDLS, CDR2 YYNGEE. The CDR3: CASSPSGGRDNEQFF. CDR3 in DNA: TGTGCCAGCAGCCCCTCGGGGGGCCGCGACAATGAGCAGTTCTTC.